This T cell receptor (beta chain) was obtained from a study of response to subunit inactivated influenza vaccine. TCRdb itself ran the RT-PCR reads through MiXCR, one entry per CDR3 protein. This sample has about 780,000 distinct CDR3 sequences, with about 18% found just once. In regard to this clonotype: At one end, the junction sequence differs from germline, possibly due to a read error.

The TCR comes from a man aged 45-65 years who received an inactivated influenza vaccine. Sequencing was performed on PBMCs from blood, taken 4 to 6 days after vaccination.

In DNA form, the CDR3 reads TGCGCCAGCAGCCTCGGACTAGCAGACACAGATAGGCAGTATTTT. Translation gives CASSLGLADTDRQYF. The genes are TRBV5-1 and TRBJ2-3, with 8 positions matching TRBD2. CDR1 and CDR2 from the germline V gene are SGHRS and YFSETQ. This CDR3 is 15 amino acids long.